These T cell receptor beta chains were read from a single sample in a study of response to subunit inactivated influenza vaccine. TCRdb recomputed calls from the RT-PCR reads with MiXCR, one row per CDR3 protein. This sample has 500,000 to 550,000 distinct CDR3 sequences, with under 9% found just once. Specimen: PBMCs from blood, collected less than 30 months after vaccination. These receptors were taken from a man in his fifties or sixties who received an inactivated influenza vaccine. Both conserved end residues are part of each CDR3. Each record gives: clone size, J gene, V gene, D gene, CDR3 DNA, CDR3 protein. A D gene is named only where the DNA matches it firmly. Clone size is not always given. Where it is, it says once, few, many or a class for expanded clones.

clone_size: NA; j_call: TRBJ2-3; v_call: TRBV5-4; d_call: TRBD1; cdr3_nt: TGTGCCAGCAGCTCCCGAGGGGGCCTTAGCACAGATACGCAGTATTTT; cdr3_aa: CASSSRGGLSTDTQYF
clone_size: NA; j_call: TRBJ2-2; v_call: TRBV10-3; d_call: NA; cdr3_nt: TGTGCCATCAGTGAGGGGGGACAAAACACCGGGGAGCTGTTTTTT; cdr3_aa: CAISEGGQNTGELFF
clone_size: NA; j_call: TRBJ2-2; v_call: TRBV6-2/TRBV6-3; d_call: NA; cdr3_nt: TGTGCCAGCAGTTACCCTTATGGGGGAACGAACACCGGGGAGCTGTTTTTT; cdr3_aa: CASSYPYGGTNTGELFF
clone_size: few; j_call: TRBJ2-7; v_call: TRBV6-2/TRBV6-3; d_call: NA; cdr3_nt: TGTGCCAGCAGTTCCCCGGGGCACTACGAGCAGTACTTC; cdr3_aa: CASSSPGHYEQYF
clone_size: NA; j_call: TRBJ2-7; v_call: TRBV28; d_call: NA; cdr3_nt: TGTGCCAGCAGCCCGCCGTTGGGGATCGGCTACGAGCAGTACTTC; cdr3_aa: CASSPPLGIGYEQYF
clone_size: few; j_call: TRBJ1-1; v_call: TRBV30; d_call: NA; cdr3_nt: TGTGCCTGGCACCGTTTGAACACTGAAGCTTTCTTT; cdr3_aa: CAWHRLNTEAFF
clone_size: few; j_call: TRBJ2-6; v_call: TRBV10-3; d_call: TRBD1; cdr3_nt: TGTGCCCACAGGGGGACTGGGGCCAACGTCCTGACTTTC; cdr3_aa: CAHRGTGANVLTF
clone_size: many; j_call: TRBJ2-7; v_call: TRBV12-3/TRBV12-4; d_call: TRBD2; cdr3_nt: TGTGCCAGCAGTCCCGTAGCGGGAGTCTCCTACGAGCAGTACTTC; cdr3_aa: CASSPVAGVSYEQYF
clone_size: NA; j_call: TRBJ1-6; v_call: TRBV3-1; d_call: NA; cdr3_nt: TGTGCCAGCAGCCAAGCAGCTTCAAATTCACCCCTCCACTTT; cdr3_aa: CASSQAASNSPLHF
clone_size: NA; j_call: TRBJ2-7; v_call: TRBV5-6; d_call: NA; cdr3_nt: TGTGCCAGCAGCTTGGAAAGCGTCTACGAGCAGTACTTC; cdr3_aa: CASSLESVYEQYF
clone_size: few; j_call: TRBJ1-5; v_call: TRBV6-1; d_call: NA; cdr3_nt: TGTGCCAGCAGTCAGAGTGGGGGGGCTTACAATCAGCCCCAGCATTTT; cdr3_aa: CASSQSGGAYNQPQHF
clone_size: few; j_call: TRBJ2-1; v_call: TRBV29-1; d_call: TRBD2; cdr3_nt: TGCAGCGTTCGGGGTGTGAGGACTAGCGAAACTGAGCAGTTCTTC; cdr3_aa: CSVRGVRTSETEQFF
clone_size: NA; j_call: TRBJ2-7; v_call: TRBV7-9; d_call: NA; cdr3_nt: TGTGCCAGCAGCTTAGTTAGCCGGAGAGACTACGAGCAGTACTTC; cdr3_aa: CASSLVSRRDYEQYF
clone_size: NA; j_call: TRBJ2-1; v_call: TRBV5-1; d_call: NA; cdr3_nt: TGCGCCAGCAGCCCGCGGGGCGATGAGGAGTTCTTC; cdr3_aa: CASSPRGDEEFF
clone_size: many; j_call: TRBJ2-7; v_call: TRBV6-1; d_call: NA; cdr3_nt: TGTGCCAGCACCCGGAGCGACGGGGCCTACGAGCAGTACTTC; cdr3_aa: CASTRSDGAYEQYF
clone_size: few; j_call: TRBJ2-3; v_call: TRBV7-2; d_call: NA; cdr3_nt: TGTGCCAGCAGCCCGAATGGTGGTACGCAGTATTTT; cdr3_aa: CASSPNGGTQYF
clone_size: few; j_call: TRBJ1-1; v_call: TRBV14; d_call: NA; cdr3_nt: TGTGCCAGCAGCCAAGTTTCGGGGTTGAACACTGAAGCTTTCTTT; cdr3_aa: CASSQVSGLNTEAFF
clone_size: NA; j_call: TRBJ2-7; v_call: TRBV28; d_call: TRBD2; cdr3_nt: TGTGCCAGCAGCGTGAGGACTAGCGGGAGGCTTGAGCAGTACTTC; cdr3_aa: CASSVRTSGRLEQYF
clone_size: NA; j_call: TRBJ2-3; v_call: TRBV20-1; d_call: TRBD1; cdr3_nt: TGCCGTGCTAGAGAGGGACAGGCCTTGGGAGATACGCAGTATTTT; cdr3_aa: CRAREGQALGDTQYF
clone_size: few; j_call: TRBJ2-3; v_call: TRBV5-5; d_call: NA; cdr3_nt: TGTGCCAGCAGCTTTCTAGTATCAGATACGCAGTATTTT; cdr3_aa: CASSFLVSDTQYF
clone_size: few; j_call: TRBJ2-1; v_call: TRBV20-1; d_call: TRBD2; cdr3_nt: TGCAGTGCTAGAGGCCAAACTAGCGGGGCTTACAATGAGCAGTTCTTC; cdr3_aa: CSARGQTSGAYNEQFF
clone_size: many; j_call: TRBJ2-7; v_call: TRBV7-2; d_call: NA; cdr3_nt: TGTGCCAGCAGCCGGAACCCAGGGTACGAGCAGTACTTC; cdr3_aa: CASSRNPGYEQYF
clone_size: many; j_call: TRBJ2-4; v_call: TRBV7-9; d_call: NA; cdr3_nt: TGTGCCAGCAGCCCTCCGGCTGTAGCCAAAAACATTCAGTACTTC; cdr3_aa: CASSPPAVAKNIQYF
clone_size: NA; j_call: TRBJ1-6; v_call: TRBV3-1; d_call: NA; cdr3_nt: TGTGCCAGCAGCCAAGATGGTGGGCAGGCTTCGGGGGGACCCCTCCACTTT; cdr3_aa: CASSQDGGQASGGPLHF
clone_size: NA; j_call: TRBJ2-3; v_call: TRBV30; d_call: TRBD1; cdr3_nt: TGTGCCTGTGCCATGACAGGGCGAACGCAGTATTTT; cdr3_aa: CACAMTGRTQYF
clone_size: few; j_call: TRBJ2-2; v_call: TRBV20-1; d_call: TRBD2; cdr3_nt: TGCAGTGCTAGGGTCCTTGGGCGGGAGACCGGGGAGCTGTTTTTT; cdr3_aa: CSARVLGRETGELFF
clone_size: few; j_call: TRBJ1-1; v_call: TRBV7-6; d_call: NA; cdr3_nt: TGTGCCAGCAGCTTAGGACATCGAAAGAACACTGAAGCTTTCTTT; cdr3_aa: CASSLGHRKNTEAFF
clone_size: few; j_call: TRBJ2-7; v_call: TRBV6-1; d_call: TRBD2; cdr3_nt: TGTGCCACTACTAGCGGGACCACCTACGAGCAGTACTTC; cdr3_aa: CATTSGTTYEQYF
clone_size: NA; j_call: TRBJ1-3; v_call: TRBV18; d_call: TRBD1; cdr3_nt: TGTGCCAGCTCACCGGGACAGGGACCTGGAAACACCATATATTTT; cdr3_aa: CASSPGQGPGNTIYF
clone_size: NA; j_call: TRBJ1-6; v_call: TRBV25-1; d_call: NA; cdr3_nt: TGTGCCAGCAGTGACCTGGGAGGGACTACCATCCACTTT; cdr3_aa: CASSDLGGTTIHF
clone_size: many; j_call: TRBJ2-1; v_call: TRBV12-3/TRBV12-4; d_call: TRBD2; cdr3_nt: TGTGCCAGCAGACTTAGCGGGAGGGGTAGAGATGAGCAGTTCTTC; cdr3_aa: CASRLSGRGRDEQFF
clone_size: NA; j_call: TRBJ1-2; v_call: TRBV11-2; d_call: NA; cdr3_nt: TGTGCCAGCAGCCCCTCGACAGGCTATGGCTACACCTTC; cdr3_aa: CASSPSTGYGYTF
clone_size: NA; j_call: TRBJ2-7; v_call: TRBV5-6; d_call: NA; cdr3_nt: TGTGCCAGCAGCTTGGGCCCAGACAACTCCTACGAGCAGTACTTC; cdr3_aa: CASSLGPDNSYEQYF
clone_size: NA; j_call: TRBJ2-5; v_call: TRBV11-2; d_call: TRBD2; cdr3_nt: TGTGCCAGCAGCAAACGGACGTATCCGGGACTAGCGGGCCAAGAGACCCAGTACTTC; cdr3_aa: CASSKRTYPGLAGQETQYF
clone_size: few; j_call: TRBJ2-7; v_call: TRBV9; d_call: NA; cdr3_nt: TGTGCCAGCAGCGTAGAGGCCAGGACAACGGGAGAGCAGTACTTC; cdr3_aa: CASSVEARTTGEQYF
clone_size: NA; j_call: TRBJ2-1; v_call: TRBV4-2; d_call: TRBD2; cdr3_nt: TGTGCCAGCAGCACCCCCGGGACTAGCGGCGATGAGCAGTTCTTC; cdr3_aa: CASSTPGTSGDEQFF
clone_size: many; j_call: TRBJ2-2; v_call: TRBV7-9; d_call: NA; cdr3_nt: TGTGCCAGCAGCTTAAGTCCAGTCTGGACCGGGGAGCTGTTTTTT; cdr3_aa: CASSLSPVWTGELFF
clone_size: many; j_call: TRBJ1-1; v_call: TRBV5-1; d_call: NA; cdr3_nt: TGCGCCAGCAGCCCGCGCTCAGGGAGCACTGAAGCTTTCTTT; cdr3_aa: CASSPRSGSTEAFF
clone_size: few; j_call: TRBJ2-7; v_call: TRBV4-2; d_call: NA; cdr3_nt: TGTGCCAGCAGCCAAGAGATACCTTCTGTGGAGCAGTACTTC; cdr3_aa: CASSQEIPSVEQYF
clone_size: many; j_call: TRBJ2-1; v_call: TRBV12-3/TRBV12-4; d_call: NA; cdr3_nt: TGTGCCAGCACCAAATGGGGGGGGCCTGGTGATGAGCAGTTCTTC; cdr3_aa: CASTKWGGPGDEQFF
clone_size: NA; j_call: TRBJ1-6; v_call: TRBV20-1; d_call: NA; cdr3_nt: TGCAGTAGATCTTTGGTGGCCTATAATTCACCCCTCCACTTT; cdr3_aa: CSRSLVAYNSPLHF
clone_size: NA; j_call: TRBJ1-4; v_call: TRBV19; d_call: NA; cdr3_nt: TGTGCCAGTAGTATGGGATCTCGAGAAAAACTGTTTTTT; cdr3_aa: CASSMGSREKLFF
clone_size: few; j_call: TRBJ2-7; v_call: TRBV15; d_call: NA; cdr3_nt: TGTGCCACCAGCAGACGGGGCACCTACGAGCAGTACTTC; cdr3_aa: CATSRRGTYEQYF
clone_size: many; j_call: TRBJ2-2; v_call: TRBV20-1; d_call: NA; cdr3_nt: TGCAGTGCTAGAGATAGCACACCCCAAACGATCACCGGGGAGCTGTTTTTT; cdr3_aa: CSARDSTPQTITGELFF
clone_size: few; j_call: TRBJ2-3; v_call: TRBV6-5; d_call: NA; cdr3_nt: TGTGCCAGCAGTTCCCTCAGGGGATTATCTGATACGCAGTATTTT; cdr3_aa: CASSSLRGLSDTQYF
clone_size: few; j_call: TRBJ1-6; v_call: TRBV20-1; d_call: TRBD1; cdr3_nt: TGCAGTGCTAGTAGGGACAGGAATTCACCCCTCCACTTT; cdr3_aa: CSASRDRNSPLHF
clone_size: NA; j_call: TRBJ1-5; v_call: TRBV20-1; d_call: NA; cdr3_nt: TGCAGTGCTAGGCCCGAGGAGGATCAGCCCCAGCATTTT; cdr3_aa: CSARPEEDQPQHF
clone_size: few; j_call: TRBJ2-6; v_call: TRBV28; d_call: NA; cdr3_nt: TGTGCCAGCAGTTTCCATCCCGGGGCCAACGTCCTGACTTTC; cdr3_aa: CASSFHPGANVLTF
clone_size: NA; j_call: TRBJ1-1; v_call: TRBV7-9; d_call: NA; cdr3_nt: TGTGCCGGCTCGAAGGGAATGAACACTGAAGCTTTCTTT; cdr3_aa: CAGSKGMNTEAFF
clone_size: few; j_call: TRBJ1-2; v_call: TRBV18; d_call: NA; cdr3_nt: TGTGCCAGCTCACCACCCGCCAGGGTGAGTGGCTACACCTTC; cdr3_aa: CASSPPARVSGYTF
clone_size: few; j_call: TRBJ2-5; v_call: TRBV6-1; d_call: NA; cdr3_nt: TGTGCCAGCAGTGAAGGGGCCCTCCAAGAGACCCAGTACTTC; cdr3_aa: CASSEGALQETQYF
clone_size: NA; j_call: TRBJ1-5; v_call: TRBV4-3; d_call: TRBD1; cdr3_nt: TGCGCCAGCAGCTCTGGGTGGGCAGGGGGGCCCCAGCATTTT; cdr3_aa: CASSSGWAGGPQHF
clone_size: NA; j_call: TRBJ1-2; v_call: TRBV7-9; d_call: NA; cdr3_nt: TGTGCCAGCAGCTTAGCGTCAGGGCGGAAAGGCTACACCTTC; cdr3_aa: CASSLASGRKGYTF
clone_size: NA; j_call: TRBJ2-5; v_call: TRBV6-2/TRBV6-3; d_call: TRBD2; cdr3_nt: TGTGCCAGCAGTCCGGGGGGGACTCATGGAGAGACCCAGTACTTC; cdr3_aa: CASSPGGTHGETQYF